This T cell receptor (beta chain) was obtained from a study of immune evolution from preneoplasia to lung adenocarcinoma (dated by TCRdb to about 2021). Notes on the research overall: HLA loss of heterozygosity was found in about 6.3% of AIS, roughly 15% of MIA and roughly 30% of ADC lesions, and in no AAH lesions. It was reported in the study that approximately 99 samples were used for TCR sequencing. A total of approximately 48 patients with pulmonary nodules who underwent surgical resection were included in the overall cohort. The immune data were integrated with whole exome sequencing and methylation data from the same cohort of nodules. The sample size was set by how many specimens were available, not by a prior power calculation. Resected precursor lesions (AAH, AIS, MIA) and invasive adenocarcinomas were compared with paired morphologically normal lung tissue. The study profiled immune contexture across lung adenocarcinoma precursors and invasive adenocarcinoma using immune gene expression, TCR sequencing and multiplex immunofluorescence. POLYSOLVER was used to infer Class I HLA alleles from exome data, and LOHHLA was used to detect allele-specific HLA loss. A total of about 56 patients contributed TCR sequencing data. Study-wide conclusions, independent of this receptor: The highest clonality was observed in normal lung, whereas higher T cell density and diversity but lower clonality appeared to be present in later-stage lesions. KRAS-mutant nodules showed the highest T cell clonality compared with EGFR-mutant or double wild-type lesions. The findings were based on association rather than direct causation, and larger cohorts with long-term follow-up and longitudinal biopsies were deemed needed. The highest top T cell clone frequencies were observed in normal lung, and a progressive decrease in top T cell clone frequencies appeared to occur from AAH through AIS, MIA and invasive adenocarcinoma. Because every patient came from Japan and China, how well the results apply to Western populations was uncertain.

Between about 2014 and 2017, the patients underwent resection in either Japan or China. Two lung cancer pathologists independently reviewed H&E slides to confirm the histologic diagnosis of every case. Macro-dissection after pathologic assessment enriched premalignant or tumor cells for nucleic acid extraction. FFPE tissue was used for DNA isolation with the AllPrep DNA/RNA FFPE Kit. The immunoSEQ hsTCRbeta Kit was used to sequence TCR beta CDR3 regions from DNA. The authors' analysis ran thus. The ImmunoSEQ Analyzer was used to analyse the TCR sequencing data. T cell clonality was defined as 1 minus Pielou's evenness, as computed on productive rearrangements. To measure T cell diversity, the inverse Simpson index was applied to productive templates. T cell density was defined as TCR beta template counts normalized to usable DNA, with usable DNA estimated by amplification and sequencing of housekeeping genes. Two-sided Kruskal-Wallis tests were used to compare TCR metrics across histologic stages. TCRdb obtained this table from immuneACCESS and retained in-frame rearrangements with V and J assigned. These tables miss some clones; where compared with another copy, unresolved V genes account for less than half of the shortfall, and the remainder is unexplained. V and J calls and clone size are those listed in that table; D and trimming were worked out from the DNA. The sample table lists thousands of clones, around 85% of them with a count of one. 2% to 2.5% of the sample is taken by the ten largest.

Of note for this clone: The specificity of this receptor is unknown. Base quality data are lacking; no much larger clone is found one base away.

Spanning cysteine to phenylalanine, the CDR3 consists of 11 amino acids. Of all the DNA, just the CDR3 is kept, 33 bases in frame from base 1. CDR1 and CDR2, looked up from the germline V gene (reference sequence), are GTSNPN and SVGIG. V lost 2 bases and J lost 6 bases; the stretch between them is 8 bases long. This receptor chain uses TRBV30 and TRBJ2-7; TRBD2 could be the D gene, as 6 bases match. The receptor was derived from a person aged 45-60 years with lung adenocarcinoma. The sample consisted of FFPE invasive lung adenocarcinoma tissue. The cell subset or site label of this sample denotes: frankly invasive lung adenocarcinoma (ADC). The DNA sequence is given as TGTGCCTGGAGTAACGGGGGCGAGCAGTACTTC. This encodes CAWSNGGEQYF. This CDR3, with the reference TRBV30 and TRBJ2-7 proteins standing in past its ends, gives the full variable domain SQTIHQWPATLVQPVGSPLSLECTVEGTSNPNLYWYRQAAGRGLQLLFYSVGIGQISSEVPQNLSASRPQDRQFILSSKKLLLSDSGFYLCAWSNGGEQYFGPGTRLTVT.